These 28 T cell receptor beta chains share one sample of origin, sequenced in a study of blood T cell dynamics during melanoma immunotherapy. The data were produced by immunoSEQ multiplex PCR, yet TCRdb's version contains in-frame clones alone and is incomplete. In the table there are approximately 20,000 clones, roughly 85% of which are singletons. Time point described: week 3, after first cycle of checkpoint inhibitor. The starting material was blood, obtained from a patient treated with checkpoint blockade. The receptor source for this set is a human donor with melanoma.

The chain couples TRBV7-2 to TRBJ2-1, with D maybe TRBD2 (5 bases). The CDR3 is 13 amino acids. Germline V lookup: CDR1 SGHTA, CDR2 FQGNSA. The V end lost 5 bases, the J end lost 5 bases, and 10 bases lay between the germline ends. CDR3 in DNA: TGTGCCAGCAGCACCGGACTGAACAATGAGCAGTTCTTC. Protein: CASSTGLNNEQFF.

The V gene is TRBV11-2, the J gene TRBJ1-2; the match to TRBD1 covers 8 bases. V trimming: 0 bases; J trimming: 7 bases; junction bases outside the gene matches: 10. Germline assignment: CDR1 SGHAT and CDR2 FQNNGV. The CDR3 has 16 residues. The CDR3 bases are TGTGCCAGCAGCTTAGATCCAAGGCAGGGGGCGCGTGGCTACACCTTC. Residues: CASSLDPRQGARGYTF.

This chain joins TRBV19 and TRBJ1-2; D is uncertain. The CDR3 is 14 residues long. Germline V gene sequence: CDR1 LNHDA, CDR2 SQIVND (reference sequence). Trimming stripped 5 bases from V and 4 bases from J, with 14 bases between. The CDR3, as DNA: TGTGCCAGTAGTGGACTCCGGAAGGGCTATGGCTACACCTTC. Translation gives CASSGLRKGYGYTF.

The rearrangement joins TRBV27 to TRBJ2-1; D not certain. There are 15 residues in the CDR3. In germline, CDR1 is MNHEY, CDR2 SMNVEV (reference sequence). V was cut by 4 bases and J by 5 bases, with 15 bases left in between. The CDR3 reads CASSSLGLGNNEQFF. The CDR3 DNA reads as TGTGCCAGCAGTTCACTCGGGCTAGGTAACAATGAGCAGTTCTTC.

This chain joins TRBV2 and TRBJ2-7; D is undetermined. This CDR3 has 11 amino acids. Germline V CDR1 and CDR2: SNHLY, FYNNEI. V lost 4 bases and J 3 bases, leaving 4 bases between the germline ends. The CDR3 is CASSGGYEQYF. CDR3 bases: TGTGCCAGCAGTGGGGGCTACGAGCAGTACTTC.

The V gene is TRBV5-6, the J gene TRBJ1-2; unclear D gene. Germline V gene data show CDR1 as SGHDT and CDR2 as YYEEEE. The CDR3 length is 13 residues. Trimming cost V 3 bases and J 2 bases, with 8 bases left between them. The CDR3: CASSSIDNYGYTF. The CDR3 DNA reads as TGTGCCAGCAGCTCCATCGACAACTATGGCTACACCTTC. The variable domain in full, with the rest retrieved from reference TRBV5-6 and TRBJ1-2, is DAGVTQSPTHLIKTRGQQVTLRCSPKSGHDTVSWYQQALGQGPQFIFQYYEEEERQRGNFPDRFSGHQFPNYSSELNVNALLLGDSALYLCASSSIDNYGYTFGSGTRLTVV.

The chain uses TRBV2 and TRBJ2-7, with TRBD1 matching over 9 bases. CDR3 length: 15 amino acids. The germline V gene has CDR1 SNHLY and CDR2 FYNNEI. Trimming at V came to 6 bases and at J to 3 bases, leaving 9 bases not matched to a gene. The DNA for the CDR3 is TGTGCCAGCAGCGCAGGACAGGGGCTGTTCTACGAGCAGTACTTC. Translation gives CASSAGQGLFYEQYF.

The DNA for the CDR3 is TGTGCCAGCAGCCAAGTGGCTAGCGGGAGTAGCTATGAGCAGTTCTTC. It specifies CASSQVASGSSYEQFF. The chain couples TRBV4-2 to TRBJ2-1, with 10 bases identical to TRBD2. The CDR3 contains 16 residues. With V trimmed by 1 base and J by 8 bases, 8 bases remained unmatched. Germline V gives CDR1 LGHNA, CDR2 YNFKEQ.

The CDR3 loop reads CASSYGTSNEQFF. In DNA, the CDR3 is TGTGCCAGCAGTTACGGGACTAGCAATGAGCAGTTCTTC. V gene TRBV6-6 combines with J gene TRBJ2-1, with 8 bases fitting TRBD2. This CDR3 comprises 13 residues. J lost 6 bases, V lost 2 bases, and 0 bases had no gene match. Germline-derived CDR1 and CDR2 are MNHNY and SVGAGI (reference sequence).

The gene calls are TRBV19 and TRBJ1-2; D is possibly TRBD1 (5 bases). In germline, CDR1 is LNHDA, CDR2 SQIVND (reference sequence). The CDR3 loop spans 14 amino acids. The V end lost 3 bases, the J end lost 7 bases, and 15 bases lay between the germline ends. CDR3 in DNA: TGTGCCAGTAGTATCCAGGGCCTCCGCCTTGGCTACACCTTC. Translating it yields CASSIQGLRLGYTF.

This chain joins TRBV6-1 and TRBJ2-7, with 9 bases fitting TRBD1. Trimming took 1 base from V and 4 from J; bases not matched to a gene: 5. CDR1 is MNHNS, CDR2 SASEGT, per germline. CDR3 size: 15 residues. This CDR3 is CASSEVRDREYEQYF. Here the CDR3 DNA reads TGTGCCAGCAGTGAAGTCCGGGACAGGGAGTACGAGCAGTACTTC.

This chain uses TRBV5-1 with TRBJ2-1, with a weak D call TRBD2 (6 bases). CDR1 and CDR2 from the germline V gene are SGHRS and YFSETQ. V lost 4 bases to trimming and J lost 5 bases, with 10 bases between them. The CDR3 runs to 13 residues. Here the CDR3 reads CASSLWGDNEQFF. The CDR3 DNA is TGCGCCAGCAGCCTCTGGGGGGACAATGAGCAGTTCTTC.

The chain joins TRBV19 to TRBJ1-5; D is ambiguous. The CDR3 spans 14 residues. V was cut by 6 bases and J by 6 bases, with 15 bases left in between. Germline lookup yields CDR1 LNHDA and CDR2 SQIVND (reference sequence). CDR3: CASRDRGIGQPQHF. CDR3 nucleotides: TGTGCCAGTAGGGATAGAGGGATAGGTCAGCCCCAGCATTTT.

The CDR3 DNA is TGTGCCAGCAGTGAAATTTTGGGACAGGGCACCGGGGAGCTGTTTTTT. It specifies CASSEILGQGTGELFF. This chain links TRBV6-1 with TRBJ2-2, with 9 bases aligning to TRBD1. CDR1 is MNHNS, CDR2 SASEGT, per germline. The CDR3 sequence is 16 residues long. The V segment lost 2 bases and the J segment 4 bases; nucleotides outside the gene matches: 5.

This rearrangement joins TRBV6-1 to TRBJ2-3; TRBD2 aligns across 15 bases. After removal of 1 base from V and 2 bases from J, the junction contained 4 bases not matched to a gene. The CDR3 sequence is 18 residues long. Looked up from germline, CDR1 is MNHNS and CDR2 is SASEGT. This chain's CDR3 is CASSEGRTSGRATDTQYF. Written as DNA, the CDR3 is TGTGCCAGCAGTGAAGGAAGGACTAGCGGGAGGGCCACAGATACGCAGTATTTT.

This chain uses TRBV28 with TRBJ2-2, with D maybe TRBD1 (6 bases). Germline-derived CDR1 and CDR2 are MDHEN and SYDVKM. The ends were cut back, 3 bases at V and 0 bases at J, with 8 bases in the middle. CDR3 length: 15 residues. CDR3 DNA sequence: TGTGCCAGCAGTTTGACAGGACCGAACACCGGGGAGCTGTTTTTT. As protein: CASSLTGPNTGELFF.

The chain is built from TRBV12-5 and TRBJ2-1; TRBD2 matches at 12 bases. V dropped 5 bases and J dropped 9; count of bases not matched to a gene: 11. Germline CDR1 and CDR2: LGHNT and FRNRAP. The CDR3 consists of 16 residues. This chain's CDR3 is CASGLSRLAGDGEQFF. The CDR3 DNA reads TGTGCTAGTGGTCTCTCGAGACTAGCGGGAGATGGTGAGCAGTTCTTC. Full variable domain (missing parts from reference TRBV12-5 and TRBJ2-1): DARVTQTPRHKVTEMGQEVTMRCQPILGHNTVFWYRQTMMQGLELLAYFRNRAPLDDSGMPKDRFSAEMPDATLATLKIQPSEPRDSAVYFCASGLSRLAGDGEQFFGPGTRLTVL.

The chain combines TRBV19 with TRBJ1-1; no clear D gene. This CDR3 comprises 15 residues. From germline, CDR1 is LNHDA and CDR2 SQIVND (reference sequence). Between the trimmed V and J ends, which lost 3 bases and 0 bases, there was a span of 11 bases. CDR3 loop: CASSMSEYVNTEAFF. DNA for the CDR3: TGTGCCAGTAGTATGTCTGAGTATGTGAACACTGAAGCTTTCTTT.

The chain has TRBV19 and TRBJ2-3, with unresolved D. The CDR3 totals 14 residues. The germline V and J ends were trimmed by 5 bases and 0 bases, with 9 bases remaining between them. Germline lookup yields CDR1 LNHDA and CDR2 SQIVND (reference sequence). The CDR3: CASSQQHSTDTQYF. As DNA, the CDR3 is TGTGCCAGTAGTCAGCAGCACAGCACAGATACGCAGTATTTT.

The chain combines TRBV11-2 with TRBJ2-5; 10 bases map to TRBD2. The CDR3 has 16 residues. The V gene's germline CDR1 is SGHAT and CDR2 FQNNGV. V was clipped by 5 bases and J by 1 base; unmatched bases: 7. In nucleotides, the CDR3 is TGTGCCAGCAGCACCAGGACTAGCGGCCCCCAAGAGACCCAGTACTTC. It translates to CASSTRTSGPQETQYF. Using reference TRBV11-2 and TRBJ2-5 for the parts outside the CDR3, the full variable domain is EAGVAQSPRYKIIEKRQSVAFWCNPISGHATLYWYQQILGQGPKLLIQFQNNGVVDDSQLPKDRFSAERLKGVDSTLKIQPAKLEDSAVYLCASSTRTSGPQETQYFGPGTRLLVL.

The chain employs TRBV6-5 and TRBJ2-7; 9 nucleotides line up with TRBD2. With 2 bases clipped from V and 1 base from J, the junction kept 3 bases outside the gene matches. CDR3 length: 15 residues. The germline V gene encodes CDR1 MNHEY and CDR2 SVGAGI. DNA of the CDR3: TGTGCCAGCAGTTACGGCGGGGGGGGGTCCTACGAGCAGTACTTC. Translated, it gives CASSYGGGGSYEQYF.

This rearrangement joins TRBV28 to TRBJ2-7, with TRBD2 matching over 9 bases. This CDR3 has 19 amino acids. The germline gives CDR1 MDHEN, CDR2 SYDVKM. V gave up 2 bases and J gave up 2 bases; unmatched junction bases: 16. The CDR3 here is CASSLPSAPAAGGAYEQYF. In DNA, the CDR3 is TGTGCCAGCAGTTTACCCTCCGCTCCCGCAGCGGGAGGAGCCTACGAGCAGTACTTC.

This clone is classed as large. The chain recombines TRBV28 with TRBJ1-1; 10 bases fit TRBD1. This CDR3 region has 15 residues. The germline gives CDR1 MDHEN, CDR2 SYDVKM. V lost 5 bases and J lost 3; bases outside the gene matches: 6. The CDR3 DNA sequence: TGTGCCAGCAGTCCTTGGGACAGGGGCGACACTGAAGCTTTCTTT. This codes for CASSPWDRGDTEAFF.

The V gene is TRBV29-1, the J gene TRBJ1-2; D is possibly TRBD1 (5 bases). Trimming stripped 6 bases from V and 4 bases from J, with 9 bases between. The CDR3 is 11 amino acids. The germline CDR1 and CDR2 sequences are SQVTM and ANQGSEA. In nucleotides, the CDR3 is TGCAGCGTCGGGACTGGCTATGGCTACACCTTC. This codes for CSVGTGYGYTF.

This clone has only a few counts. J is TRBJ1-1 and V is TRBV5-5; 10 bases fit TRBD1. V gave up 4 bases and J gave up 7 bases; unmatched junction bases: 10. Per the germline V gene, CDR1 is SGHKS and CDR2 is YYEKEE (reference sequence). This CDR3 is built from 15 residues. The chain's CDR3 is CASSGGTGVENEAFF. DNA of the CDR3: TGTGCCAGCAGCGGCGGGACAGGGGTCGAGAATGAAGCTTTCTTT.

V usage is TRBV6-4 and J usage is TRBJ1-2, with D possibly being TRBD1 (6 bases). The CDR3 consists of 14 residues. The germline V gene has CDR1 MRHNA and CDR2 SNTAGT. Trimming took 5 bases from V and 2 from J, leaving 12 bases between them. The DNA of the CDR3 is TGTGCCAGCAGTTCCTCCACAGGGAACTATGGCTACACCTTC. Its protein product is CASSSSTGNYGYTF.

This clone is categorized as large. Within the sample, other DNA sequences also encode this same CDR3. V is TRBV9 and J is TRBJ2-3; 8 bases are shared with TRBD2. Germline V gene data show CDR1 as SGDLS and CDR2 as YYNGEE. The CDR3 is 16 residues long. Trimming took 4 bases from V and 0 from J; bases not matched to a gene: 7. The chain's CDR3 is CASSPGLASSTDTQYF. The CDR3 coding sequence is TGTGCCAGCAGCCCCGGACTAGCCTCAAGCACAGATACGCAGTATTTT.

The CDR3 here is CASSHTSGGLEQYF. The CDR3 coding sequence is TGCGCCAGCAGCCATACTAGCGGGGGACTCGAGCAGTACTTC. The gene calls are TRBV4-1 and TRBJ2-7, with TRBD2 identical over 11 bases. This CDR3 comprises 14 residues. The germline gives CDR1 MGHRA, CDR2 YSYEKL. V was pared by 3 bases and J by 6 bases, with 4 bases of the junction left unmatched.